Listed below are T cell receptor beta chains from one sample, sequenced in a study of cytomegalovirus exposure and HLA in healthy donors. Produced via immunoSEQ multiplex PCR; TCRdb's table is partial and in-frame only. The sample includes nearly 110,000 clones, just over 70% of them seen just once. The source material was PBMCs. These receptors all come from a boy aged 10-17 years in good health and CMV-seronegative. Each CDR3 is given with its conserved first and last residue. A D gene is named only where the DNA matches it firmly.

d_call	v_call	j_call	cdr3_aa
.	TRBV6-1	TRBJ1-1	CASSFRRLSRTEAFF
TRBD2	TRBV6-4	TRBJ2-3	CASSDSAGADTQYF
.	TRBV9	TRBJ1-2	CASSPLPGNYGYTF
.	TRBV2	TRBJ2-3	CASNGRSGGPGTDTQYF
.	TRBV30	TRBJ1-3	CAWSSNGNTIYF
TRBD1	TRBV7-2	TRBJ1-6	CASSVQGDGSPLHF
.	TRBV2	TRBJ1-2	CASSMDNRGYTF
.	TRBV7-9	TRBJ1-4	CASSLLFVGGSEKLFF
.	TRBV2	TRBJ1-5	CASRRRQADSNQPQHF
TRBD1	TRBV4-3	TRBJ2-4	CASSHRTGGGIQYF
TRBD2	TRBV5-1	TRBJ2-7	CASSLAGTSGGYEQYF
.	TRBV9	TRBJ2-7	CASSVAGGLVYEQYF
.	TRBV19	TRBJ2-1	CASSLGSSYNEQFF
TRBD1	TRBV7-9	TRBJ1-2	CASSSGQVYGYTF
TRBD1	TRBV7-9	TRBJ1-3	CASSAPGQGIGGGHTIYF
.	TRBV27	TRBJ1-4	CASSLHRRGKLFF
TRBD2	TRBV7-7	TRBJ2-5	CASSWGEGAGEVGQYF
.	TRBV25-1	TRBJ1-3	CASSGYKPSGNTIYF
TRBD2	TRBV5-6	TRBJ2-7	CASSLGLAGGLSYEQYF
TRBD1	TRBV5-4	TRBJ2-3	CASSLATGAADTQYF
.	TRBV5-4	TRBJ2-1	CASSLGLLTYNEQFF
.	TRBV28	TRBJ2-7	CASGFYYEQYF
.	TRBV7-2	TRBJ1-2	CASSFSVLGYTF
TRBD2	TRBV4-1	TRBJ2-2	CASSQVRGGRGELFF
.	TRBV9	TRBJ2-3	CASSVFPGTDTQYF
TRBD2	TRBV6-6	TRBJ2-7	CASSQTSGVSYEQYF
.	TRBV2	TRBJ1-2	CASKEQDYGYTF
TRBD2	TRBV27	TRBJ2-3	CASSLTASGRDTQYF
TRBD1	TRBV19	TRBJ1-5	CATSRDRVYQPQHF
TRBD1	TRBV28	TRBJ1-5	CASNPGQGYNQPQHF
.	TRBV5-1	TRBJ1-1	CASSLVPSNTEAFF
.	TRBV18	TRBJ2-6	CASSPPAPGAGANVLTF
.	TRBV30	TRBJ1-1	CAWNRNTEAFF
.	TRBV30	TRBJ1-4	CAWSDGGNEKLFF
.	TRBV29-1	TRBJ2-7	CSVGAGAIYEQYF
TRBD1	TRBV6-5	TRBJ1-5	CASRDSYSNQPQHF
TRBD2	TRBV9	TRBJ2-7	CASSPRTSGPVSYEQYF
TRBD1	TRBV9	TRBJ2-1	CASSGQGAVNEQFF
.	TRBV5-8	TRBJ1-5	CASSSDRGANQPQHF
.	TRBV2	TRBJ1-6	CASRRVLNNSPLHF
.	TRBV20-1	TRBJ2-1	CSASLNNEQFF
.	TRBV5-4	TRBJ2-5	CASSLGLQETQYF
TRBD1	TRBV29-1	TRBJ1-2	CSLRPGQAFDGYTF
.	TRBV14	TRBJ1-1	CASSQSGFYTEAFF
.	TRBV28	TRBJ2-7	CASSARLQGPYEQYF
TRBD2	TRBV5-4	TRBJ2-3	CASSFPTSGSTDTQYF
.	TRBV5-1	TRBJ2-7	CASSLEMTGDEQYF